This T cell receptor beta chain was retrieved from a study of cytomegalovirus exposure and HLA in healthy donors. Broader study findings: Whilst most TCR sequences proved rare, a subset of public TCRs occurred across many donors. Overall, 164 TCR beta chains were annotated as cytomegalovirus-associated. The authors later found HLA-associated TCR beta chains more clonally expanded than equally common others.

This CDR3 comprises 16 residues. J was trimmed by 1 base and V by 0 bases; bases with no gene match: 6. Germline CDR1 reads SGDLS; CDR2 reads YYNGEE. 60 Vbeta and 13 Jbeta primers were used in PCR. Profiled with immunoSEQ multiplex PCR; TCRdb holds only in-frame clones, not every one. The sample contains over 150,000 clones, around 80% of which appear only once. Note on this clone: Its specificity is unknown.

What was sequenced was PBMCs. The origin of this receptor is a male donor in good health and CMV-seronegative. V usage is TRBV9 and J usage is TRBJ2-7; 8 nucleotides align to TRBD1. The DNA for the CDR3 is TGTGCCAGCAGCGTAGGGGGGACAGGAAGGTCCTACGAGCAGTACTTC. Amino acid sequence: CASSVGGTGRSYEQYF.